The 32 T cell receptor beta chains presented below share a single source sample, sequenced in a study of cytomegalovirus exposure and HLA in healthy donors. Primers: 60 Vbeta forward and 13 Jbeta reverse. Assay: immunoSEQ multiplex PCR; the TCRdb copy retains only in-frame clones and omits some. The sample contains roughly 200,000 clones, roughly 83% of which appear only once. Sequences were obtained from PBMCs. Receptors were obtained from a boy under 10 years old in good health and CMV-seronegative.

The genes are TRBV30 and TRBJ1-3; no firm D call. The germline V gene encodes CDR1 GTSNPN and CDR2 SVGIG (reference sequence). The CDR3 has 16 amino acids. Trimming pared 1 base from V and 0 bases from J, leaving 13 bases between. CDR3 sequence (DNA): TGTGCCTGGAGTGGAATGCGCTACGGCTCTGGAAACACCATATATTTT. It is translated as CAWSGMRYGSGNTIYF.

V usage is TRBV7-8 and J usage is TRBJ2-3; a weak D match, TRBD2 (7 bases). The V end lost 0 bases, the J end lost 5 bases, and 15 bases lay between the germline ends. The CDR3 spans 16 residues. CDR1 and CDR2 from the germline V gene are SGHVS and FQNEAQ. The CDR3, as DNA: TGTGCCAGCAGCTTAGCGGTGACTAGGGGGGGAGATACGCAGTATTTT. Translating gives CASSLAVTRGGDTQYF.

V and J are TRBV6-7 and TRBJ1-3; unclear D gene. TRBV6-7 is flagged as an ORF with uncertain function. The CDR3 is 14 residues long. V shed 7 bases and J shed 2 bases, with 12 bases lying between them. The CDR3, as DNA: TGTGCCAGCAACTTACCAGGTCCTGGAAACACCATATATTTT. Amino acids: CASNLPGPGNTIYF.

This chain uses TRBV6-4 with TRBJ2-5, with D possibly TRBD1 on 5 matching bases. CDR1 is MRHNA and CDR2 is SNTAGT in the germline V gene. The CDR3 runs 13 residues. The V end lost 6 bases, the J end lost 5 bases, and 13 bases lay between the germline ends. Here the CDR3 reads CASSPTVGETQYF. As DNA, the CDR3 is TGTGCCAGCAGCCCGACAGTGGGGGAGACCCAGTACTTC.

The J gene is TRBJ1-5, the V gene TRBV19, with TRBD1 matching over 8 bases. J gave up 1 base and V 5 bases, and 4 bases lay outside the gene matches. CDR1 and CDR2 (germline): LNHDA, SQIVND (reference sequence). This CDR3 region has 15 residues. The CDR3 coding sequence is TGTGCCAGTAGTGAGGACAGGGTGAGCAATCAGCCCCAGCATTTT. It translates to CASSEDRVSNQPQHF.

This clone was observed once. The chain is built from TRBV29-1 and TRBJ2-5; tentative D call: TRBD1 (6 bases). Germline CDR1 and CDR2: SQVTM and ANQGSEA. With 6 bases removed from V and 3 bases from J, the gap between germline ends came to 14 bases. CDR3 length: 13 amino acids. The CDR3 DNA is TGCAGCGTAGGGGGAAAGTGGGAAGAGACCCAGTACTTC. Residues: CSVGGKWEETQYF.

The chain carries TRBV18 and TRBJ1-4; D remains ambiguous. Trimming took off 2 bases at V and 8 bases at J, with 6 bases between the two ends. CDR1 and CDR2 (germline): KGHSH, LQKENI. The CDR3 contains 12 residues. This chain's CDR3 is CASSPNQEKLFF. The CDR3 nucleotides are TGTGCCAGCTCACCAAACCAGGAAAAACTGTTTTTT.

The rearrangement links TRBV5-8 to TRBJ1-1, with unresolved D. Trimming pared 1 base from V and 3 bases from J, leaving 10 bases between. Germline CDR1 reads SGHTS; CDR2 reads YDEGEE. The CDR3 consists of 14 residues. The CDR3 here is CASSLKPSYTEAFF. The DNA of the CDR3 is TGTGCCAGCAGCTTGAAGCCGAGTTACACTGAAGCTTTCTTT.

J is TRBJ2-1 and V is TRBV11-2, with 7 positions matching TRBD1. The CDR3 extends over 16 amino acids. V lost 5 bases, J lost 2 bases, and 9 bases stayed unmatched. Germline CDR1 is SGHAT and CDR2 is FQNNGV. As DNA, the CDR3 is TGTGCCAGCAGCCGACAACTGACAGGGCCCTACAATGAGCAGTTCTTC. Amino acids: CASSRQLTGPYNEQFF.

DNA for the CDR3: TGTGCCAGCAGCTTAATCCTAGGGGCTAGCGGGGGGGCGGGAGAGACCCAGTACTTC. This translates into CASSLILGASGGAGETQYF. This chain joins TRBV7-2 and TRBJ2-5; 12 bases line up with TRBD2. Germline V gene sequence: CDR1 SGHTA, CDR2 FQGNSA. V lost 2 bases and J lost 4; bases outside the gene matches: 14. The CDR3 is 19 residues long. Combining the CDR3 with reference TRBV7-2 and TRBJ2-5 gives the whole variable domain GAGVSQSPSNKVTEKGKDVELRCDPISGHTALYWYRQSLGQGLEFLIYFQGNSAPDKSGLPSDRFSAERTGGSVSTLTIQRTQQEDSAVYLCASSLILGASGGAGETQYFGPGTRLLVL.

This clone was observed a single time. The CDR3 DNA reads TGTGCCAGCAGTTTCGGGTCAGCAGGGCACTATGGCTACACCTTC. Translated: CASSFGSAGHYGYTF. This chain connects TRBV27 to TRBJ1-2; maybe TRBD1 (5 bases). The CDR3 spans 15 residues. The V gene's germline CDR1 is MNHEY and CDR2 SMNVEV (reference sequence). V lost 3 bases to trimming and J lost 3 bases, with 14 bases between them.

The CDR3 here is CASSTGTGGFYEQFF. CDR3 bases: TGTGCCAGCAGCACCGGGACAGGGGGTTTTTATGAGCAGTTCTTC. The chain is built from TRBV27 and TRBJ2-1; 11 bases map to TRBD1. From germline, CDR1 is MNHEY and CDR2 SMNVEV (reference sequence). The ends lost 6 bases at V and 8 bases at J; junction bases unmatched: 9. This CDR3 spans 15 amino acids.

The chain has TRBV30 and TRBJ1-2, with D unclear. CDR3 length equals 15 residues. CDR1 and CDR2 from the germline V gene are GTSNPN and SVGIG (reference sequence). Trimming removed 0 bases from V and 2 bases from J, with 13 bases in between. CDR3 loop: CAWSVRGGWNYGYTF. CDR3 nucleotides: TGTGCCTGGAGTGTACGGGGAGGGTGGAACTATGGCTACACCTTC.

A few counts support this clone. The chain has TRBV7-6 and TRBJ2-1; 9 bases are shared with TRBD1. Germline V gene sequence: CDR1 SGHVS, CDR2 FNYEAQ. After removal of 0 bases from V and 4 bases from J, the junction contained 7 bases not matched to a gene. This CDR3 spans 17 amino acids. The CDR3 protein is CASSLASGQGRYNEQFF. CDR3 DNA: TGTGCCAGCAGCTTAGCCTCGGGACAGGGCCGATACAATGAGCAGTTCTTC.

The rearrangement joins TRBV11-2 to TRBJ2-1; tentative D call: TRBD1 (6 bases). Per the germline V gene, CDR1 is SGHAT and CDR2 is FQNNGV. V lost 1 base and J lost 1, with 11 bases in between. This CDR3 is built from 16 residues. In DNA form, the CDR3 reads TGTGCCAGCAGCTTAGTTGGGCAGGGGTCCTACAATGAGCAGTTCTTC. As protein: CASSLVGQGSYNEQFF.

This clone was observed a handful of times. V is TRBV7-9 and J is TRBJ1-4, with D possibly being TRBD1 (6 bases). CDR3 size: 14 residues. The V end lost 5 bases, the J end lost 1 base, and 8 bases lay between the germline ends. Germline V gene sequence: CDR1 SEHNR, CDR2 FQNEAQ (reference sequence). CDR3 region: CASSLQGTNEKLFF. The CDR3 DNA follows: TGTGCCAGCAGCCTACAGGGAACTAATGAAAAACTGTTTTTT.

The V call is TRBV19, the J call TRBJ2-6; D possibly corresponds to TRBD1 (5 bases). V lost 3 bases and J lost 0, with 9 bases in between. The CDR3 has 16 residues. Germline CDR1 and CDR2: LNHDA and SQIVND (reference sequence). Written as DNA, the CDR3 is TGTGCCAGTAGTATGGTGACAGCCTCTGGGGCCAACGTCCTGACTTTC. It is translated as CASSMVTASGANVLTF.

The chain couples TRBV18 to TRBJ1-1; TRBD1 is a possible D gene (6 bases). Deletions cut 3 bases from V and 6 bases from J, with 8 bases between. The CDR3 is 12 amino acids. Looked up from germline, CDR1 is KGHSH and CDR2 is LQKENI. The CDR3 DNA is TGTGCCAGCTCACCCGGACAGCCTGAAGCTTTCTTT. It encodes CASSPGQPEAFF. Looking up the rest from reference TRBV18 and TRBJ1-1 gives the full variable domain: NAGVMQNPRHLVRRRGQEARLRCSPMKGHSHVYWYRQLPEEGLKFMVYLQKENIIDESGMPKERFSAEFPKEGPSILRIQQVVRGDSAAYFCASSPGQPEAFFGQGTRLTVV.

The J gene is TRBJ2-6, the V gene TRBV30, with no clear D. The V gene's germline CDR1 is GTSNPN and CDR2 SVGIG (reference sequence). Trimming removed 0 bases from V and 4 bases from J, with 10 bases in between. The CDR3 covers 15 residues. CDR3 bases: TGTGCCTGGAGTGTAATTCGGCGGGGGGCCAACGTCCTGACTTTC. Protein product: CAWSVIRRGANVLTF.

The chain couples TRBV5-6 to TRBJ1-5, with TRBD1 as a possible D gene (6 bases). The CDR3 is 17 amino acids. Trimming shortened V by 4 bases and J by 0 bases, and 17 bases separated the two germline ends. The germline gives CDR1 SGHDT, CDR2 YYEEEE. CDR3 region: CASSHLGTINSNQPQHF. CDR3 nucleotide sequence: TGTGCCAGCAGCCACCTTGGGACAATTAATAGCAATCAGCCCCAGCATTTT.

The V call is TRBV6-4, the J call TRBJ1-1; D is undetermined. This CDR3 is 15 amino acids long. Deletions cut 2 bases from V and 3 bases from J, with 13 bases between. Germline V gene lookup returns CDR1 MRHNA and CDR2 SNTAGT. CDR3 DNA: TGTGCCAGCAGTGACGGGTGGGCCGGGGACACTGAAGCTTTCTTT. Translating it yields CASSDGWAGDTEAFF.

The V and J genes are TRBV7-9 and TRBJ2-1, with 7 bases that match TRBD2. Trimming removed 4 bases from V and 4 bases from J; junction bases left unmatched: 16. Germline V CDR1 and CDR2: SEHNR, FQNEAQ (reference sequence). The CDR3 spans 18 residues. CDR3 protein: CASSSVLTSTFGYNEQFF. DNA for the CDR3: TGTGCCAGCAGCTCCGTCCTGACTAGCACTTTCGGATACAATGAGCAGTTCTTC.

CDR3 bases: TGTGCCAGCAGGGGTGGGGTCAGGGATGGCTACACCTTC. Translation: CASRGGVRDGYTF. The chain carries TRBV7-6 and TRBJ1-2, with a possible D match to TRBD1 (5 bases). Germline-derived CDR1 and CDR2 are SGHVS and FNYEAQ. The V end lost 6 bases, the J end lost 6 bases, and 14 bases lay between the germline ends. This CDR3 region has 13 residues.

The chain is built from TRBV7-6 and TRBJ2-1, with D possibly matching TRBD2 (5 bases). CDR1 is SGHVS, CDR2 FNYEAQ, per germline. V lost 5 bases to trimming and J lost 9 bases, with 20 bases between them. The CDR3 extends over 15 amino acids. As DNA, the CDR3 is TGTGCCAGCAGCGGATCCCGGGATCTTCGAGGTGAGCAGTTCTTC. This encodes CASSGSRDLRGEQFF.

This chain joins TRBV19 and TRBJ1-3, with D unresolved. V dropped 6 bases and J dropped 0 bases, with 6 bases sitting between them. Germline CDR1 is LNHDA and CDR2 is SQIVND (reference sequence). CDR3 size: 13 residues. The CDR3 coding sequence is TGTGCCAGTAGACTGAACTCTGGAAACACCATATATTTT. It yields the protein CASRLNSGNTIYF.

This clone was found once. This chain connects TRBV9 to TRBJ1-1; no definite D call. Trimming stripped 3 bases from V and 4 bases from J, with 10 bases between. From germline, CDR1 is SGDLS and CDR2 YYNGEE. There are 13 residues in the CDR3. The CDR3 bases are TGTGCCAGCAGCGCTCAGGATTCCACTGAAGCTTTCTTT. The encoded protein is CASSAQDSTEAFF.

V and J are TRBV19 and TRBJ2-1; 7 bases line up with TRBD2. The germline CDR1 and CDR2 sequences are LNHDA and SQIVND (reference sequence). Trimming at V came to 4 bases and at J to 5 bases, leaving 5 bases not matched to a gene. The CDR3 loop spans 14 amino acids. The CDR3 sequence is CASSNRRENNEQFF. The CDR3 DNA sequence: TGTGCCAGTAGTAACCGGCGGGAGAACAATGAGCAGTTCTTC.

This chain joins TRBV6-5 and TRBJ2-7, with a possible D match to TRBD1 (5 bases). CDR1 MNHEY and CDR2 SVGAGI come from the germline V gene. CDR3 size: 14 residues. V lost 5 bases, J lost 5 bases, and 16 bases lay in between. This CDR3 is CASSERVRGNEQYF. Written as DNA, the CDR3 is TGTGCCAGCAGTGAAAGGGTTAGGGGTAACGAGCAGTACTTC.

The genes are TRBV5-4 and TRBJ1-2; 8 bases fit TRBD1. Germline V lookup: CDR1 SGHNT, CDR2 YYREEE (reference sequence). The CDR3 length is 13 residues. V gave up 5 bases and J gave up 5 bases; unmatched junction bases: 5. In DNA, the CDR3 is TGTGCCAGCAGTTTACAGGGGGGTTATGGCTACACCTTC. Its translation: CASSLQGGYGYTF.

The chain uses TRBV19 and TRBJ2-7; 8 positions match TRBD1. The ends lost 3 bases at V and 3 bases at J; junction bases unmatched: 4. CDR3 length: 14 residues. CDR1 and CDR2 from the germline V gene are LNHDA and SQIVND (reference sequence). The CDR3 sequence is CASSIGTGVYEQYF. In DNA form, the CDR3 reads TGTGCCAGTAGTATCGGGACAGGAGTCTACGAGCAGTACTTC.

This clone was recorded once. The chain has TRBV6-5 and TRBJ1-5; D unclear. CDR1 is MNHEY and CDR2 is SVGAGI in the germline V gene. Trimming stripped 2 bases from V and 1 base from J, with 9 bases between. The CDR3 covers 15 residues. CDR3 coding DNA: TGTGCCAGCAGTTACGACGGGGTAAGCAATCAGCCCCAGCATTTT. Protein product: CASSYDGVSNQPQHF.

The CDR3 DNA reads as TGTGCCAGCAGTCCTACCGGGACAGGCTACGAGCAGTACTTC. This sequence encodes CASSPTGTGYEQYF. This chain joins TRBV27 and TRBJ2-5; 8 positions agree with TRBD1. The J call may be faulty, since TRBJ2-7 better matches the DNA end. Germline-derived CDR1 and CDR2 are MNHEY and SMNVEV (reference sequence). The CDR3 extends over 14 amino acids.